The 32 T cell receptor beta chains below come from one sample, sequenced in a study of T cells in Graves' hyperthyroidism and ophthalmopathy. The source material, RNA transcripts, was used to amplify TCR beta CDR3 regions. A first-round RT-PCR of the TCR CDR3 used the HTBI primer set. TCRdb analysed the multiplex PCR reads with MiXCR anew, one entry per CDR3 protein. The data contain around 250,000 distinct CDR3 sequences, approximately 15% of them singletons. The sequencing input was blood. These receptors all come from a woman in her thirties or forties with Graves' hyperthyroidism that later progressed to Graves' ophthalmopathy.

J is TRBJ2-1 and V is TRBV19; a weak D match, TRBD2 (5 bases). The V end lost 5 bases, the J end lost 5 bases, and 10 bases lay between the germline ends. Germline V gene data show CDR1 as LNHDA and CDR2 as SQIVND (reference sequence). This CDR3 region has 13 residues. CDR3 sequence reads: CASSLTGNNEQFF. Here the CDR3 DNA reads TGTGCCAGTAGTTTGACGGGGAACAATGAGCAGTTCTTC.

The chain combines TRBV19 with TRBJ1-1, with unresolved D. The ends were cut back, 5 bases at V and 4 bases at J, with 11 bases in the middle. The CDR3 consists of 13 residues. Looked up from germline, CDR1 is LNHDA and CDR2 is SQIVND (reference sequence). CDR3 DNA: TGTGCCAGTAGTGCAGGAGTCCTCACTGAAGCTTTCTTT. It translates to CASSAGVLTEAFF.

Ten or more counts support this clonotype. The chain employs TRBV28 and TRBJ2-5, with a possible D match to TRBD2 (6 bases). Trimming removed 10 bases from V and 4 bases from J, with 22 bases in between. The CDR3 totals 15 residues. The germline CDR1 and CDR2 sequences are MDHEN and SYDVKM. In DNA, the CDR3 is TGTGCCACCCGGCGGGGCAGGGTCGGAGTAGAGACCCAGTACTTC. This codes for CATRRGRVGVETQYF.

There are many counts of this clonotype. V usage is TRBV20-1 and J usage is TRBJ2-7; D remains ambiguous. Germline values: CDR1 DFQATT, CDR2 SNEGSKA (reference sequence). The CDR3 has 13 amino acids. The ends were cut back, 0 bases at V and 5 bases at J, with 11 bases in the middle. The CDR3, as DNA: TGCAGTGCTAGAGAGACCCTTGGGGACGAGCAGTACTTC. It is translated as CSARETLGDEQYF.

This clonotype was detected many times. This chain connects TRBV24-1 to TRBJ2-5, with D possibly being TRBD2 (6 bases). Trimming stripped 3 bases from V and 4 bases from J, with 8 bases between. The CDR3 is made up of 13 amino acids. Germline loops: CDR1 KGHDR, CDR2 SFDVKD. The CDR3, as DNA: TGTGCCACCAGTGATGGGACTCTAGAGACCCAGTACTTC. Encoded protein: CATSDGTLETQYF.

Note on this clonotype: This clone may be a read error of a much larger clone one base away. The chain employs TRBV5-1 and TRBJ1-1; 9 nucleotides agree with TRBD1. Germline loops: CDR1 SGHRS, CDR2 YFSETQ. J was trimmed by 4 bases and V by 3 bases; bases with no gene match: 13. The length of the CDR3 is 17 residues. The CDR3 here is CASSSYRGPEKGTEAFF. In nucleotides, the CDR3 is TGCGCCAGCAGCTCATACAGGGGGCCTGAGAAAGGCACTGAAGCTTTCTTT.

This clonotype has only a few counts. The chain joins TRBV6-5 to TRBJ2-2; 8 bases fit TRBD2. Unmatched junction bases numbered 2, after V lost 2 bases and J lost 6 bases. The CDR3 runs 14 residues. Germline V lookup: CDR1 MNHEY, CDR2 SVGAGI. The CDR3, as DNA: TGTGCCAGCAGTTACGACGGGAGGGCCGGGGAGCTGTTTTTT. Protein: CASSYDGRAGELFF.

Ten or more counts support this clonotype. The chain has TRBV30 and TRBJ2-7; 10 bases match TRBD2. The CDR3 is made up of 13 amino acids. J gave up 6 bases and V 0 bases, and 2 bases lay outside the gene matches. The germline V gene has CDR1 GTSNPN and CDR2 SVGIG (reference sequence). CDR3 coding DNA: TGTGCCTGGAGTGTCGTAGCGGGAGGCGAGCAGTACTTC. This sequence encodes CAWSVVAGGEQYF.

This clonotype has just one count. The rearrangement joins TRBV27 to TRBJ2-1; a possible D gene is TRBD2 (7 bases). The ends were cut back, 3 bases at V and 12 bases at J, with 15 bases in the middle. The CDR3 spans 13 residues. Germline loops: CDR1 MNHEY, CDR2 SMNVEV (reference sequence). The CDR3 DNA is TGTGCCAGCAGTTTCGGGGGGCTGAAGTCGCAGTTCTTC. Translating it yields CASSFGGLKSQFF.

The J gene is TRBJ1-3, the V gene TRBV11-2; D is undetermined. Trimming cost V 3 bases and J 0 bases, with 6 bases left between them. Germline CDR1 and CDR2: SGHAT and FQNNGV. This CDR3 has 14 residues. The CDR3 here is CASSFTGSGNTIYF. For the CDR3, the DNA is TGTGCCAGCAGCTTTACGGGCTCTGGAAACACCATATATTTT.

V usage is TRBV30 and J usage is TRBJ2-5, with D possibly being TRBD1 (5 bases). The V gene's germline CDR1 is GTSNPN and CDR2 SVGIG (reference sequence). The CDR3 runs 12 residues. V gave up 1 base and J gave up 3 bases, with 6 bases separating them. The DNA for the CDR3 is TGTGCCTGGAGTGAGGGGAAAGAGACCCAGTACTTC. Protein product: CAWSEGKETQYF.

This clonotype was detected many times. The V gene is TRBV7-9, the J gene TRBJ2-7; a weak D match, TRBD1 (6 bases). Germline V CDR1 and CDR2: SEHNR, FQNEAQ (reference sequence). The CDR3 runs 15 residues. Trimming removed 1 base at V and 5 bases at J, with 15 bases between. The CDR3: CASSLGVTGPHEQYF. CDR3 bases: TGTGCCAGCAGCTTAGGGGTAACAGGGCCCCACGAGCAGTACTTC.

This clonotype was detected many times. The J gene is TRBJ2-7, the V gene TRBV10-2; D may match TRBD1 or TRBD2 (6 bases each). V was shortened by 6 bases and J by 1 base, with 16 bases between the two germline ends. Germline V gene sequence: CDR1 WSHSY, CDR2 SAAADI. The CDR3 covers 15 residues. CDR3 in amino acids: CASRDLGGLSYEQYF. The CDR3 DNA reads as TGCGCCAGCAGGGACCTCGGGGGCTTGTCCTACGAGCAGTACTTC.

The chain uses TRBV11-3 and TRBJ2-1; 10 bases map to TRBD1. The CDR3 has 14 residues. V lost 7 bases to trimming and J lost 7 bases; unmatched junction nucleotides: 7. In germline, CDR1 is SGHNT, CDR2 YENEEA. The CDR3 reads CASMPGQGTNEQFF. The CDR3, as DNA: TGTGCCAGCATGCCGGGACAGGGGACGAATGAGCAGTTCTTC.

At least ten counts were recorded for this clonotype. The chain is built from TRBV27 and TRBJ2-7; the D gene is possibly TRBD2 (5 bases). V shed 6 bases and J shed 0 bases, with 12 bases lying between them. Germline V gene lookup returns CDR1 MNHEY and CDR2 SMNVEV (reference sequence). This CDR3 contains 14 residues. CDR3 DNA: TGTGCCAGCAGCTACAGAGGGCCCTCCTACGAGCAGTACTTC. Amino acid sequence: CASSYRGPSYEQYF.

As for this clonotype: A read error is possible here, since a much larger clone lies one base away. The chain carries TRBV5-1 and TRBJ2-3; maybe TRBD2 (5 bases). This CDR3 region has 12 residues. The V gene's germline CDR1 is SGHRS and CDR2 YFSETQ. The chain's CDR3 is CVSSWGADTQYF. Written as DNA, the CDR3 is TGCGTCAGCAGTTGGGGAGCTGATACGCAGTATTTT.

This clonotype was seen ten or more times. The chain combines TRBV20-1 with TRBJ2-7; TRBD2 is a possible D gene (6 bases). The V gene's germline CDR1 is DFQATT and CDR2 SNEGSKA (reference sequence). The germline V and J ends were trimmed by 6 bases and 3 bases, with 15 bases remaining between them. There are 13 residues in the CDR3. The CDR3 reads CSAVEGGDYEQYF. The DNA of the CDR3 is TGCAGTGCCGTGGAGGGAGGAGACTACGAGCAGTACTTC.

This rearrangement joins TRBV10-2 to TRBJ1-2; D uncertain. The CDR3 is made up of 15 amino acids. Trimming took 2 bases from V and 0 from J, leaving 10 bases between them. Germline CDR1 reads WSHSY; CDR2 reads SAAADI. This chain's CDR3 is CASSERSSTNYGYTF. CDR3 nucleotide sequence: TGCGCCAGCAGTGAGAGGTCCAGCACTAACTATGGCTACACCTTC.

V gene TRBV4-1 combines with J gene TRBJ1-5; D remains ambiguous. Per germline, CDR1 MGHRA and CDR2 YSYEKL. The CDR3 loop spans 14 amino acids. Trimming left V 1 base short and J 8 bases short, with 12 bases between. CDR3 protein: CASSQVGGVKPQHF. The CDR3 nucleotides are TGCGCCAGCAGCCAAGTGGGCGGCGTCAAGCCCCAGCATTTT.

There are many counts of this clonotype. The chain recombines TRBV19 with TRBJ1-1; maybe TRBD1 (5 bases). V was cut by 3 bases and J by 1 base, with 15 bases left in between. The CDR3 consists of 16 residues. CDR1 is LNHDA and CDR2 is SQIVND in the germline V gene (reference sequence). The CDR3 protein is CASSIWGDPTNTEAFF. For the CDR3, the DNA is TGTGCCAGTAGTATTTGGGGGGACCCAACGAACACTGAAGCTTTCTTT.

This clonotype was detected ten times or more. This sequence joins TRBV28 and TRBJ1-2; a weak D match, TRBD1 (6 bases). CDR1 MDHEN and CDR2 SYDVKM come from the germline V gene. There are 13 residues in the CDR3. Trimming cost V 7 bases and J 3 bases, with 12 bases left between them. DNA for the CDR3: TGTGCCAGCAACCACAGACAGGACTATGGCTACACCTTC. This sequence encodes CASNHRQDYGYTF.

This clonotype was observed many times. The V and J genes are TRBV10-3 and TRBJ2-1, with TRBD2 matching 7 bases. CDR3 length equals 14 residues. Germline V gene sequence: CDR1 ENHRY, CDR2 SYGVKD. V lost 7 bases and J lost 9; bases outside the gene matches: 12. The CDR3 here is CAIKWDEGGIEQFF. The CDR3 DNA sequence: TGTGCCATCAAGTGGGATGAGGGAGGGATTGAGCAGTTCTTC.

This clonotype showed up many times. The gene calls are TRBV27 and TRBJ1-6, with D uncertain. CDR1 MNHEY and CDR2 SMNVEV come from the germline V gene (reference sequence). The CDR3 sequence is 16 residues long. V was cut by 5 bases and J by 0 bases, with 11 bases left in between. The CDR3 reads CASSRQLSSYNSPLHF. The CDR3 DNA reads TGTGCCAGCAGTCGGCAGCTCAGCTCCTATAATTCACCCCTCCACTTT.

This clonotype was recorded at least ten times. V and J are TRBV7-6 and TRBJ2-1; D is tentatively TRBD1 or TRBD2 (6 bases each). The CDR3 extends over 18 amino acids. Trimming cost V 1 base and J 6 bases, with 22 bases left between them. Germline assignment: CDR1 SGHVS and CDR2 FNYEAQ. The CDR3 DNA follows: TGTGCCAGCAGCTTAGTGGTACCGGGGCTGGGGGGCTTCAATGAGCAGTTCTTC. The encoded protein is CASSLVVPGLGGFNEQFF.

The chain has TRBV5-6 and TRBJ2-7; weak D call: TRBD2 (5 bases). The CDR3 contains 15 residues. V lost 0 bases and J lost 1, with 11 bases in between. Germline CDR1 reads SGHDT; CDR2 reads YYEEEE. CDR3 bases: TGTGCCAGCAGCTTGGGGCCTAGCATTTCCTACGAGCAGTACTTC. Protein: CASSLGPSISYEQYF. The complete variable domain, with remaining parts taken from reference TRBV5-6 and TRBJ2-7, reads DAGVTQSPTHLIKTRGQQVTLRCSPKSGHDTVSWYQQALGQGPQFIFQYYEEEERQRGNFPDRFSGHQFPNYSSELNVNALLLGDSALYLCASSLGPSISYEQYFGPGTRLTVT.

This clonotype has ten or more counts. As DNA, the CDR3 is TGTGCCAGCAGCATAGCGGAATACAATGAGCAGTTCTTC. It yields the protein CASSIAEYNEQFF. This rearrangement joins TRBV28 to TRBJ2-1; TRBD2 might be the D (6 bases). Trimming left V 6 bases short and J 4 bases short, with 10 bases between. Germline lookup yields CDR1 MDHEN and CDR2 SYDVKM. The CDR3 sequence is 13 residues long.

This clonotype has more than one count but fewer than ten. This may arise from a read error, as a much more abundant clone is one base away. The chain recombines TRBV9 with TRBJ2-7; 9 bases match TRBD1. CDR3 size: 13 residues. Germline V gives CDR1 SGDLS, CDR2 YYNGEE. V lost 3 bases to trimming and J lost 4 bases; unmatched junction nucleotides: 2. CDR3 sequence reads: CASSGGTGYEQYF. DNA of the CDR3: TGTGCCAGCAGCGGAGGGACAGGGTACGAGCAGTACTTC.

This clonotype was recorded at least ten times. The chain recombines TRBV28 with TRBJ2-6, with 8 bases lining up with TRBD2. V shed 10 bases and J 4 bases; nucleotides not matched to a gene: 6. Germline loops: CDR1 MDHEN, CDR2 SYDVKM. The CDR3 is made up of 14 amino acids. The CDR3 sequence is CAIKRELGANVLTF. The CDR3 DNA is TGTGCCATAAAGCGGGAGTTAGGGGCCAACGTCCTGACTTTC.

Worth noting for this clonotype: A much larger clone lies one base from this, so it may be a read error. V is TRBV27 and J is TRBJ2-5, with TRBD2 as a possible D gene (7 bases). Trimming took 6 bases from V and 6 from J, leaving 20 bases between them. This CDR3 region has 15 residues. Germline lookup yields CDR1 MNHEY and CDR2 SMNVEV (reference sequence). The CDR3 loop reads CASSPRGGVIQTQYF. CDR3 in DNA: TGTGCCAGCAGCCCAAGGGGGGGCGTGATACAGACCCAGTACTTC.

This clonotype was counted a few times. This rearrangement joins TRBV18 to TRBJ1-1; unclear D gene. CDR3 length: 16 residues. Germline CDR1 reads KGHSH; CDR2 reads LQKENI. Trimming took off 2 bases at V and 6 bases at J, with 19 bases between the two ends. CDR3: CASSPVFRAAFAEAFF. As DNA, the CDR3 is TGTGCCAGCTCACCAGTCTTCCGGGCAGCTTTCGCTGAAGCTTTCTTT. The variable domain in full, completed from reference TRBV18 and TRBJ1-1, reads NAGVMQNPRHLVRRRGQEARLRCSPMKGHSHVYWYRQLPEEGLKFMVYLQKENIIDESGMPKERFSAEFPKEGPSILRIQQVVRGDSAAYFCASSPVFRAAFAEAFFGQGTRLTVV.

This clonotype was seen many times. The gene calls are TRBV6-1 and TRBJ2-3; TRBD1 matches 7 bases. With V trimmed by 4 bases and J by 2 bases, 3 bases remained unmatched. The V gene's germline CDR1 is MNHNS and CDR2 SASEGT. This CDR3 has 14 amino acids. CDR3 bases: TGTGCCAGCAGTGCGGGACAGATCACAGATACGCAGTATTTT. Translated: CASSAGQITDTQYF.

This clonotype showed up many times. The chain couples TRBV11-2 to TRBJ2-3; TRBD2 aligns across 12 bases. This CDR3 has 15 amino acids. J lost 5 bases, V lost 6 bases, and 6 bases had no gene match. Per germline, CDR1 SGHAT and CDR2 FQNNGV. CDR3: CASRPKGLAGDTQYF. The DNA for the CDR3 is TGTGCCAGCAGGCCTAAGGGACTAGCGGGAGATACGCAGTATTTT.